This T cell receptor beta chain came from a study of blood T cell repertoires in COVID-19. V lost 3 bases, J lost 1 base, and 8 bases stayed unmatched. The CDR3 consists of 17 residues. In germline, CDR1 is KGHSH, CDR2 LQKENI. The data were produced by immunoSEQ multiplex PCR, yet TCRdb's version contains in-frame clones alone and is incomplete. The data hold under 250,000 clones, with about 80% observed a single time. Residents of about two dozen US areas, aged roughly 18 to 89 years, made up the participants. This clone was seen only once. The material sequenced was PBMCs or T cells enriched from blood (not recorded which). The J gene is TRBJ1-4, the V gene TRBV18, with 7 bases that match TRBD1. The clonotype comes from a man in his 60s who had recovered from COVID-19. The CDR3 is CASSPSDRVGTNEKLFF. In DNA form, the CDR3 reads TGTGCCAGCTCACCTTCCGACAGGGTTGGAACTAATGAAAAACTGTTTTTT.